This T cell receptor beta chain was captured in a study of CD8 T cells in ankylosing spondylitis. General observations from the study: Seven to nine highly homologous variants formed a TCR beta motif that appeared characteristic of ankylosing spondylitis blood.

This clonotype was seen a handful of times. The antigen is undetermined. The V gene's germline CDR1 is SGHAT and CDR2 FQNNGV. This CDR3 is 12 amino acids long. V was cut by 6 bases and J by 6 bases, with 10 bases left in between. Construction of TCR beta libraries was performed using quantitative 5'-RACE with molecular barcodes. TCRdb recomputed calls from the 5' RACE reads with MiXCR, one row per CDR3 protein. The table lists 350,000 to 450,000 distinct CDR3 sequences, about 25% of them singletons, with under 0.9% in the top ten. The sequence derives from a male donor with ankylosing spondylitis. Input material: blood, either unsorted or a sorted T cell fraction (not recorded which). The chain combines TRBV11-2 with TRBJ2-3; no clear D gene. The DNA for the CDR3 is TGTGCCAGCAGAGGCCCACCCGATACGCAGTATTTT. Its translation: CASRGPPDTQYF.